The T cell receptor beta chain described here comes from a study of cytomegalovirus exposure and HLA in healthy donors. Overall study results and limits: Most TCR sequences were uncommon, yet certain public TCRs appeared in many donors.

The junction had 10 bases not matched to a gene; V was cut back by 7 bases and J by 7 bases. The CDR3 is made up of 14 amino acids. Per germline, CDR1 SQVTM and CDR2 ANQGSEA. As for this clone: What it recognizes is unknown.

Primers: 60 Vbeta forward and 13 Jbeta reverse. The table came from immunoSEQ multiplex PCR; TCRdb's copy has only in-frame clones and leaves some out. The table lists 90,000 to 120,000 clones, roughly 70% of them singletons, with 13% to 15% in the top ten. This TCR was sampled from a woman aged 40 to 55 in good health and CMV-seropositive. Material: PBMCs. The V gene is TRBV29-1, the J gene TRBJ2-2, with 9 bases aligning to TRBD2. The CDR3 reads CSGGSSGVNGELFF. Written as DNA, the CDR3 is TGCAGCGGGGGATCTAGCGGGGTAAACGGGGAGCTGTTTTTT.